The next 22 T cell receptor beta chains were all read from a single sample in a study of vaccination effects on CD4 cells after COVID-19. The assay was immunoSEQ multiplex PCR, and TCRdb's table has in-frame clones only and misses some. The sample has 50,000 to 60,000 clones, around four fifths seen once. Antigen specificity for these receptors is unknown. Isolation of CD4+ T cells took place after about 10 days of culture. Each participant received a vaccine that was either BNT162b2 or mRNA-1273, given as two doses. The source material was CD4+ T cells from PBMCs cultured without peptide, sampled after COVID-19 vaccination. Receptors originate from a human donor who received a COVID-19 vaccine.

The rearrangement joins TRBV2 to TRBJ2-5; 8 positions agree with TRBD1. The ends lost 8 bases at V and 3 bases at J; junction bases unmatched: 5. The germline gives CDR1 SNHLY, CDR2 FYNNEI. This CDR3 has 13 residues. The DNA of the CDR3 is TGTGCCAGCGACAGGGGAAAGGAAGAGACCCAGTACTTC. The encoded protein is CASDRGKEETQYF.

The chain carries TRBV11-2 and TRBJ2-7; possibly TRBD2 for D (7 bases). The germline V gene has CDR1 SGHAT and CDR2 FQNNGV. V lost 5 bases to trimming and J lost 2 bases, with 16 bases between them. The CDR3 runs to 15 residues. CDR3 nucleotides: TGTGCCAGCAGCCTAGGGGGGGATCGGACCTACGAGCAGTACTTC. Protein: CASSLGGDRTYEQYF.

J is TRBJ2-3 and V is TRBV6-1; 7 positions match TRBD1. The junction had 8 bases not matched to a gene; V was cut back by 4 bases and J by 1 base. The germline CDR1 and CDR2 sequences are MNHNS and SASEGT. The CDR3 has 16 amino acids. In DNA, the CDR3 is TGTGCCAGCAGTGGGGGGAGACAGGGAGGCACAGATACGCAGTATTTT. Its translation: CASSGGRQGGTDTQYF.

The chain carries TRBV15 and TRBJ1-4; D might be TRBD1 (5 bases). This CDR3 is 14 amino acids long. Germline-derived CDR1 and CDR2 are LNHNV and YYDKDF (reference sequence). The ends were cut back, 8 bases at V and 0 bases at J, with 10 bases in the middle. This CDR3 reads CATSRGTTNEKLFF. Written as DNA, the CDR3 is TGTGCCACCTCCCGGGGGACAACTAATGAAAAACTGTTTTTT.

CDR3 region: CASSLSGQINYGYTF. Written as DNA, the CDR3 is TGTGCCAGCAGCTTATCTGGACAAATTAACTATGGCTACACCTTC. The chain employs TRBV7-2 and TRBJ1-2, with a tentative D call TRBD1 (5 bases). There are 15 residues in the CDR3. V shed 2 bases and J shed 1 base, with 11 bases lying between them. Looked up from germline, CDR1 is SGHTA and CDR2 is FQGNSA.

The genes are TRBV6-1 and TRBJ1-5; D remains ambiguous. Germline lookup yields CDR1 MNHNS and CDR2 SASEGT. The V and J ends lost 2 bases and 7 bases respectively, with 9 bases between them. This CDR3 contains 13 residues. The CDR3 sequence is CASSEQEAQPQHF. CDR3 sequence (DNA): TGTGCCAGCAGTGAACAGGAGGCCCAGCCCCAGCATTTT.

This clone was detected only a few times. This sequence joins TRBV10-3 and TRBJ1-2; 9 positions agree with TRBD1. Losses at the gene ends were 5 bases for V and 5 bases for J; bases not matched to a gene: 9. Germline V CDR1 and CDR2: ENHRY, SYGVKD. The CDR3 is 15 residues long. CDR3 in DNA: TGTGCCATCAGTTCTCTGTCCGGGACAGGGTATGGCTACACCTTC. As protein: CAISSLSGTGYGYTF.

About this clone: This sample includes further DNA sequences coding for the same CDR3. This rearrangement joins TRBV5-1 to TRBJ2-3; TRBD1 agrees at 7 bases. The CDR3 contains 15 residues. CDR1 and CDR2 (germline): SGHRS, YFSETQ. Trimming removed 0 bases from V and 5 bases from J; junction bases left unmatched: 6. CDR3 region: CASSLGQGRGDTQYF. The CDR3 bases are TGCGCCAGCAGCTTGGGACAGGGACGGGGAGATACGCAGTATTTT.

This clone was recorded a few times. This rearrangement joins TRBV12-5 to TRBJ1-2; 7 bases agree with TRBD1. Unmatched junction bases numbered 7, after V lost 5 bases and J lost 4 bases. This CDR3 has 14 residues. CDR1 LGHNT and CDR2 FRNRAP come from the germline V gene. The CDR3, as DNA: TGTGCTAGTGGTCCAGGGACAGCCCTCTATGGCTACACCTTC. It codes for CASGPGTALYGYTF.

This chain connects TRBV3-1 (or the pseudogene TRBV3-2) to TRBJ2-1; TRBD2 matches 11 bases. The junction had 6 bases not matched to a gene; V was cut back by 0 bases and J by 14 bases. Germline CDR1 and CDR2: LGHDT and YNNKEL (reference sequence). The CDR3 has 14 amino acids. CDR3 coding DNA: TGTGCCAGCAGCCAAGATTCAACTAGCGGGAGTAAGTTCTTC. Amino acids: CASSQDSTSGSKFF.

In nucleotides, the CDR3 is TGTGCCAGCAGCCAAGGGACTAGCGGGGGCACAGATACGCAGTATTTT. This encodes CASSQGTSGGTDTQYF. The chain joins TRBV4-2 to TRBJ2-3; 12 positions match TRBD2. The germline gives CDR1 LGHNA, CDR2 YNFKEQ. There are 16 residues in the CDR3. Trimming took 1 base from V and 1 from J; bases not matched to a gene: 0.

The chain joins TRBV7-8 to TRBJ2-2; 11 nucleotides align to TRBD2. CDR3 length: 18 amino acids. J gave up 6 bases and V 4 bases, and 13 bases lay outside the gene matches. CDR1 SGHVS and CDR2 FQNEAQ come from the germline V gene. The CDR3 nucleotides read TGTGCCAGCAGCTCCACCCTTAGCGGGAGGGCCATCCCCGGGGAGCTGTTTTTT. Protein: CASSSTLSGRAIPGELFF.

V gene TRBV28 combines with J gene TRBJ2-5; D not resolved. This CDR3 contains 12 residues. Trimming took off 3 bases at V and 7 bases at J, with 9 bases between the two ends. Per the germline V gene, CDR1 is MDHEN and CDR2 is SYDVKM. The chain's CDR3 is CASSLAWGTQYF. As DNA, the CDR3 is TGTGCCAGCAGTTTGGCTTGGGGGACCCAGTACTTC.

This sequence joins TRBV6-5 and TRBJ2-1; possible D gene TRBD1, 6 bases. The CDR3 is 13 residues long. The V end was cut by 8 bases, the J end by 6 bases, with 14 bases between. Germline CDR1 and CDR2: MNHEY and SVGAGI. Here the CDR3 reads CASRGGSLNEQFF. CDR3 nucleotides: TGTGCCAGCCGAGGGGGATCCCTCAATGAGCAGTTCTTC.

Comments on this clone: Other nucleotide sequences in the sample specify the same CDR3. The V and J genes are TRBV28 and TRBJ1-2; D uncertain. There are 13 residues in the CDR3. Germline V lookup: CDR1 MDHEN, CDR2 SYDVKM. V was cut by 2 bases and J by 2 bases, with 6 bases left in between. The CDR3 spells CASSLTANYGYTF. In nucleotides, the CDR3 is TGTGCCAGCAGTTTAACCGCCAACTATGGCTACACCTTC.

This chain connects TRBV30 to TRBJ2-6, with D hard to call. The ends were cut back, 4 bases at V and 2 bases at J, with 9 bases in the middle. The CDR3 contains 14 residues. From germline, CDR1 is GTSNPN and CDR2 SVGIG (reference sequence). The CDR3 DNA reads TGTGCCTGGACAGGTGTTGCTGGGGCCAACGTCCTGACTTTC. Residues: CAWTGVAGANVLTF.

V and J are TRBV4-3 and TRBJ1-1; D gene unclear. The germline V gene encodes CDR1 LGHNA and CDR2 YSLEER. Trimming stripped 1 base from V and 3 bases from J, with 12 bases between. There are 15 residues in the CDR3. CDR3 bases: TGCGCCAGCAGCCAAGTAACGTCTGGAGACACTGAAGCTTTCTTT. This sequence encodes CASSQVTSGDTEAFF.

The chain uses TRBV29-1 and TRBJ1-2, with D possibly being TRBD1 (5 bases). The CDR3 length is 12 residues. Germline CDR1 SQVTM, CDR2 ANQGSEA. Trimming shortened V by 4 bases and J by 4 bases, and 10 bases separated the two germline ends. The CDR3 spells CSVAGSPYGYTF. The CDR3 region has the DNA TGCAGCGTTGCAGGGTCCCCCTATGGCTACACCTTC.

This chain joins TRBV5-1 and TRBJ2-7; the match to TRBD1 covers 10 bases. The CDR3 sequence is 18 residues long. Germline lookup yields CDR1 SGHRS and CDR2 YFSETQ. V shed 4 bases, J shed 0 bases, and the junction held 13 bases outside the gene matches. The CDR3, as DNA: TGCGCCAGCAGCATAGGGACAGGGGCCGCCAAGAACTCCTACGAGCAGTACTTC. As protein: CASSIGTGAAKNSYEQYF.

J is TRBJ1-1 and V is TRBV11-2; D ambiguous. This CDR3 is 13 amino acids long. Trimming took 1 base from V and 3 from J, leaving 6 bases between them. Germline assignment: CDR1 SGHAT and CDR2 FQNNGV. CDR3 in DNA: TGTGCCAGCAGCTTAGCAGAGTACACTGAAGCTTTCTTT. This sequence encodes CASSLAEYTEAFF.

This clone was found a few times. CDR3 nucleotides: TGCAGCGTTGAAGCAGGGACCCCCTTCAATGAAAAACTGTTTTTT. It specifies CSVEAGTPFNEKLFF. J is TRBJ1-4 and V is TRBV29-1; D is possibly TRBD1 (5 bases). CDR1 and CDR2 (germline): SQVTM, ANQGSEA. V gave up 1 base and J gave up 5 bases, with 14 bases separating them. The CDR3 is made up of 15 amino acids.

V gene TRBV25-1 combines with J gene TRBJ1-2, with TRBD1 as a possible D gene (6 bases). The V gene's germline CDR1 is MGHDK and CDR2 SYGVNS. The germline V and J ends were trimmed by 2 bases and 0 bases, with 19 bases remaining between them. The CDR3 runs 18 residues. In DNA form, the CDR3 reads TGTGCCAGCAGTGAACCGCGTCTCGAACAGGGATCTAACTATGGCTACACCTTC. This codes for CASSEPRLEQGSNYGYTF.